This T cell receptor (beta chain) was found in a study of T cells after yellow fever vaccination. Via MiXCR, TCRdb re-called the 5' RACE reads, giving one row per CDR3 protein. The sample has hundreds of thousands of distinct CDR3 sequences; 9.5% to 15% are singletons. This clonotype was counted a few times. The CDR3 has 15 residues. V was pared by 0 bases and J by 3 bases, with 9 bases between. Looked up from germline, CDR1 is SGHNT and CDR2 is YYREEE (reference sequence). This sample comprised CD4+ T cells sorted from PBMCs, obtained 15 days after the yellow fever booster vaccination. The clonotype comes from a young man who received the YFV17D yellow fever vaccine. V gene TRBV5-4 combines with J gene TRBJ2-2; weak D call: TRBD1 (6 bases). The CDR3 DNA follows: TGTGCCAGCAGCTTGGCCGGACAGTACACCGGGGAGCTGTTTTTT. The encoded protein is CASSLAGQYTGELFF.